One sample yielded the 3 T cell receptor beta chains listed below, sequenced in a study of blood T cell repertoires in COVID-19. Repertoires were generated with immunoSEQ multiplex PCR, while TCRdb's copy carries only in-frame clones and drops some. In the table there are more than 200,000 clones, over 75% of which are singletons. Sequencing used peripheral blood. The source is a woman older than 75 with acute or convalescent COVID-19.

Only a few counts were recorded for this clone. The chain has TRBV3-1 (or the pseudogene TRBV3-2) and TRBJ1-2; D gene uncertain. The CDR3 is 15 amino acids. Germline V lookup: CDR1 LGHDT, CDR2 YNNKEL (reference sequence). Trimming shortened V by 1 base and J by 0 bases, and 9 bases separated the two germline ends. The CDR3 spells CASSQGLATNYGYTF. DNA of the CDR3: TGTGCCAGCAGCCAAGGGTTGGCAACTAACTATGGCTACACCTTC.

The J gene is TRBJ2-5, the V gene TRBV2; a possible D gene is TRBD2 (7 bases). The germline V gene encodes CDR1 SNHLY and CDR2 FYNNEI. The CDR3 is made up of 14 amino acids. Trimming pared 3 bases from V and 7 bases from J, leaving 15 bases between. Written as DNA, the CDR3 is TGTGCCAGCAGTGATACAGGGAGGGGGGGGACCCAGTACTTC. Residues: CASSDTGRGGTQYF. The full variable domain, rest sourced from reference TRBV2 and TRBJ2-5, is EPEVTQTPSHQVTQMGQEVILRCVPISNHLYFYWYRQILGQKVEFLVSFYNNEISEKSEIFDDQFSVERPDGSNFTLKIRSTKLEDSAMYFCASSDTGRGGTQYFGPGTRLLVL.

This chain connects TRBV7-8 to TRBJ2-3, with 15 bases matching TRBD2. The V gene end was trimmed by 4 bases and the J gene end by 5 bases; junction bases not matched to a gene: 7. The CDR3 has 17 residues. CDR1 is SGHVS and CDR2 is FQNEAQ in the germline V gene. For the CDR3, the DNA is TGTGCCAGCAGCTCCCGGACTAGCGGGGGGGCCGGAGATACGCAGTATTTT. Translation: CASSSRTSGGAGDTQYF. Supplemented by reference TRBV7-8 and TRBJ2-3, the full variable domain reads GAGVSQSPRYKVAKRGQDVALRCDPISGHVSLFWYQQALGQGPEFLTYFQNEAQLDKSGLPSDRFFAERPEGSVSTLKIQRTQQEDSAVYLCASSSRTSGGAGDTQYFGPGTRLTVL.